This T cell receptor beta chain originates from a study of blood T cell repertoires in COVID-19. Study information: Some COVID-19 samples were acute and others convalescent; all came from the United States, Italy and Spain. From T cells, B-cell-depleted T cells, or PBMCs came the material, which was cDNA or gDNA.

In the original analysis: Cell counts per sample came from amplifying reference gene primers. Repertoires were generated with immunoSEQ multiplex PCR, while TCRdb's copy carries only in-frame clones and drops some. V, J and clone size were drawn from that table, and D and trimming were deduced from the DNA. The sample has 76,000 or so clones; more than 65% are singletons. This clone appeared a single time. Germline loops: CDR1 MDHEN, CDR2 SYDVKM. The ends were cut back, 3 bases at V and 2 bases at J, with 11 bases in the middle. This CDR3 is built from 15 residues. The sample comprised peripheral blood. The gene calls are TRBV28 and TRBJ2-1, with a tentative D call TRBD2 (5 bases). The sequence was obtained from a man in his fifties with acute or convalescent COVID-19. CDR3 region: CASSFRIGAYNEQFF. The CDR3 DNA is TGTGCCAGCAGTTTTCGGATCGGGGCCTACAATGAGCAGTTCTTC.